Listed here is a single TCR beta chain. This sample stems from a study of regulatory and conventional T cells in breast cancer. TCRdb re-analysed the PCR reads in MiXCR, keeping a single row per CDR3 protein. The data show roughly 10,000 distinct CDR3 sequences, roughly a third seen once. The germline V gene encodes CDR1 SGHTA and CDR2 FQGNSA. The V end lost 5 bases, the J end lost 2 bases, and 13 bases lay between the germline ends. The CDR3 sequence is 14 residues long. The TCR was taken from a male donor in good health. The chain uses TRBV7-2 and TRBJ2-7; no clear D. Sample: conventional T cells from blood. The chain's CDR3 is CASSVSPATYEQYF. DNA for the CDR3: TGTGCCAGCAGCGTAAGTCCCGCAACCTACGAGCAGTACTTC.